A single sample is the source of the 23 T cell receptor beta chains below, sequenced in a study of radiotherapy plus CTLA-4 blockade in lung cancer. Libraries were prepared by immunoSEQ multiplex PCR; TCRdb keeps only in-frame clonotypes and omits some of them. The sample consists of approximately 45,000 clones, about 63% of them appearing once. The source was peripheral blood, collected from a patient treated with radiotherapy plus ipilimumab. These receptors originate from a human donor with non-small cell lung cancer who had a partial response to radiotherapy plus ipilimumab.

The chain employs TRBV10-2 and TRBJ2-1; D is possibly TRBD2 (5 bases). This CDR3 has 14 amino acids. Germline lookup yields CDR1 WSHSY and CDR2 SAAADI. Trimming took 0 bases from V and 4 from J, leaving 7 bases between them. CDR3 nucleotide sequence: TGCGCCAGCAGTGAGTCGGGAGAGTACAATGAGCAGTTCTTC. It translates to CASSESGEYNEQFF.

V and J are TRBV6-6 and TRBJ1-5; weak D call: TRBD1 (5 bases). Between the trimmed V and J ends, which lost 6 bases and 7 bases, there was a span of 16 bases. The CDR3 length is 14 residues. Per the germline V gene, CDR1 is MNHNY and CDR2 is SVGAGI (reference sequence). The CDR3 is CASSLADGGQPQHF. DNA for the CDR3: TGTGCCAGCAGCCTAGCGGACGGGGGGCAGCCCCAGCATTTT.

On this clone itself: The junction does not match germline at one end; this may be a read error. The gene calls are TRBV11-2 and TRBJ2-1; 10 bases agree with TRBD2. The CDR3 spans 12 residues. Germline V gene data show CDR1 as SGHAT and CDR2 as FQNNGV. CDR3 in DNA: TGTGCCAGCAGCCCAAGCGGGGGGGAAGGGATCTTC. This codes for CASSPSGGEGIF.

This chain links TRBV30 with TRBJ2-7, with D hard to call. CDR3 size: 16 residues. Germline CDR1 is GTSNPN and CDR2 is SVGIG (reference sequence). V lost 2 bases, J lost 5 bases, and 22 bases lay in between. CDR3 amino acids: CAWSPWAGDVLNEQYF. In DNA, the CDR3 is TGTGCCTGGAGTCCCTGGGCAGGCGACGTTCTTAACGAGCAGTACTTC.

This clone is termed medium-sized. The same CDR3 can be traced to other DNA sequences in this sample. The rearrangement links TRBV27 to TRBJ1-4; TRBD1 might be the D (5 bases). Trimming pared 6 bases from V and 6 bases from J, leaving 14 bases between. CDR1 and CDR2 from the germline V gene are MNHEY and SMNVEV (reference sequence). There are 14 residues in the CDR3. CDR3 in amino acids: CASRLQGNDEKLFF. The CDR3 DNA reads as TGTGCCAGCAGGCTTCAGGGAAATGATGAAAAACTGTTTTTT. Full variable domain (rest looked up from reference TRBV27 and TRBJ1-4): EAQVTQNPRYLITVTGKKLTVTCSQNMNHEYMSWYRQDPGLGLRQIYYSMNVEVTDKGDVPEGYKVSRKEKRNFPLILESPSPNQTSLYFCASRLQGNDEKLFFGSGTQLSVL.

The chain employs TRBV11-3 and TRBJ1-1; possible D gene TRBD1, 5 bases. The CDR3 is 15 residues long. V was shortened by 7 bases and J by 1 base, with 16 bases between the two germline ends. CDR1 and CDR2 (germline): SGHNT, YENEEA. The CDR3 region has the DNA TGTGCCAGCATACCCCCAGGGCGGAGGAACACTGAAGCTTTCTTT. Residues: CASIPPGRRNTEAFF.

The rearrangement links TRBV7-9 to TRBJ2-1, with 7 bases aligning to TRBD2. The trim removed 5 bases at V and 8 bases at J, leaving 9 bases unmatched. CDR1 and CDR2 (germline): SEHNR, FQNEAQ (reference sequence). The CDR3 is made up of 14 amino acids. CDR3 bases: TGTGCCAGCAGCCAAGAGGGAGGGGTCGATGAGCAGTTCTTC. Protein sequence: CASSQEGGVDEQFF.

V is TRBV2 and J is TRBJ2-3; TRBD2 matches at 7 bases. The CDR3 is made up of 14 amino acids. Per the germline V gene, CDR1 is SNHLY and CDR2 is FYNNEI. The J segment lost 2 bases and the V segment lost 10 bases, leaving 9 bases of the junction unmatched. CDR3 loop: CATQRDLYTDTQYF. DNA of the CDR3: TGTGCCACACAGCGGGACCTTTACACAGATACGCAGTATTTT. The full variable domain, in which reference TRBV2 and TRBJ2-3 provide the parts outside the CDR3, is EPEVTQTPSHQVTQMGQEVILRCVPISNHLYFYWYRQILGQKVEFLVSFYNNEISEKSEIFDDQFSVERPDGSNFTLKIRSTKLEDSAMYFCATQRDLYTDTQYFGPGTRLTVL.

The chain recombines TRBV6-6 with TRBJ1-5; tentatively, D is TRBD1 (6 bases). The CDR3 is 16 amino acids. Trimming left V 6 bases short and J 1 base short, with 16 bases between. Per germline, CDR1 MNHNY and CDR2 SVGAGI (reference sequence). CDR3 amino acids: CASRFGTPASNQPQHF. The CDR3, as DNA: TGTGCCAGCAGATTCGGGACACCTGCCAGCAATCAGCCCCAGCATTTT.

The chain is built from TRBV18 and TRBJ2-5; D remains ambiguous. This CDR3 spans 13 amino acids. Trimming left V 2 bases short and J 5 bases short, with 9 bases between. The germline CDR1 and CDR2 sequences are KGHSH and LQKENI. CDR3 loop: CASSPNSRETQYF. The CDR3 nucleotides read TGTGCCAGCTCACCAAACTCCAGGGAGACCCAGTACTTC. Full variable domain (missing parts from reference TRBV18 and TRBJ2-5): NAGVMQNPRHLVRRRGQEARLRCSPMKGHSHVYWYRQLPEEGLKFMVYLQKENIIDESGMPKERFSAEFPKEGPSILRIQQVVRGDSAAYFCASSPNSRETQYFGPGTRLLVL.

The chain links TRBV27 to TRBJ2-1; possible D gene TRBD1, 6 bases. In germline, CDR1 is MNHEY, CDR2 SMNVEV (reference sequence). V lost 8 bases and J lost 12, with 14 bases in between. This CDR3 comprises 11 residues. The CDR3 sequence: CASGITGSQFF. The CDR3 coding sequence is TGTGCCAGCGGAATTACAGGGTCGCAGTTCTTC.

This rearrangement joins TRBV11-3 to TRBJ2-1; weak D call: TRBD1 (6 bases). Germline CDR1 and CDR2: SGHNT and YENEEA. V shed 4 bases and J shed 5 bases, with 6 bases lying between them. This CDR3 is built from 12 residues. The CDR3 is CASSYRDNEQFF. DNA for the CDR3: TGTGCCAGCAGCTACAGGGACAATGAGCAGTTCTTC. Looking up the rest from reference TRBV11-3 and TRBJ2-1 gives the full variable domain: EAGVVQSPRYKIIEKKQPVAFWCNPISGHNTLYWYLQNLGQGPELLIRYENEEAVDDSQLPKDRFSAERLKGVDSTLKIQPAELGDSAVYLCASSYRDNEQFFGPGTRLTVL.

The gene calls are TRBV5-1 and TRBJ2-3; D remains unclear. This CDR3 comprises 15 residues. Germline-derived CDR1 and CDR2 are SGHRS and YFSETQ. V lost 0 bases and J 2 bases, leaving 10 bases between the germline ends. For the CDR3, the DNA is TGCGCCAGCAGCTTGGGCAGTTTCTCCACAGATACGCAGTATTTT. Its protein is CASSLGSFSTDTQYF.

This clone is categorized as medium-sized. The chain recombines TRBV5-4 with TRBJ1-1, with TRBD1 identical over 8 bases. CDR1 and CDR2 from the germline V gene are SGHNT and YYREEE (reference sequence). This CDR3 region has 15 residues. Trimming cost V 5 bases and J 4 bases; bases outside gene matches: 10. The CDR3 DNA follows: TGTGCCAGCAGGCTCGACAGGGGAATAGTCACTGAAGCTTTCTTT. Amino acids: CASRLDRGIVTEAFF.

The J gene is TRBJ1-2, the V gene TRBV4-3; TRBD1 matches 7 bases. The germline V gene encodes CDR1 LGHNA and CDR2 YSLEER. There are 14 residues in the CDR3. Trimming cost V 0 bases and J 10 bases; bases outside gene matches: 8. CDR3 sequence (DNA): TGCGCCAGCAGCCAAGATTCGGGACAGAGTTTCTACACCTTC. This translates into CASSQDSGQSFYTF.

This clone was observed a few times. The chain uses TRBV6-5 and TRBJ1-2; 8 positions match TRBD1. With 4 bases clipped from V and 4 bases from J, the junction kept 2 bases outside the gene matches. Germline CDR1 reads MNHEY; CDR2 reads SVGAGI. The length of the CDR3 is 13 residues. CDR3: CASSWGQVYGYTF. The CDR3 DNA reads as TGTGCCAGCAGTTGGGGACAGGTCTATGGCTACACCTTC.

The table lists this clone with a few counts. The genes are TRBV7-2 and TRBJ1-2, with a possible D match to TRBD1 (5 bases). Trimming stripped 3 bases from V and 4 bases from J, with 15 bases between. There are 15 residues in the CDR3. The germline V gene has CDR1 SGHTA and CDR2 FQGNSA. CDR3 nucleotide sequence: TGTGCCAGCAGCTTGGCCCAGGGCCTAGGCTATGGCTACACCTTC. Protein sequence: CASSLAQGLGYGYTF.

The sample holds a few counts of this clone. The rearrangement joins TRBV6-6 to TRBJ1-5; 7 nucleotides align to TRBD1. The CDR3 is 15 residues long. V trimming: 4 bases; J trimming: 1 base; junction bases outside the gene matches: 4. Per the germline V gene, CDR1 is MNHNY and CDR2 is SVGAGI (reference sequence). CDR3 sequence reads: CASSSDRASNQPQHF. The CDR3 DNA is TGTGCCAGCAGTTCAGACAGGGCAAGCAATCAGCCCCAGCATTTT.

The chain recombines TRBV4-2 with TRBJ1-2, with D possibly matching TRBD1 (5 bases). The CDR3 extends over 13 amino acids. Trimming removed 7 bases at V and 5 bases at J, with 14 bases between. The germline V gene has CDR1 LGHNA and CDR2 YNFKEQ. CDR3 coding DNA: TGTGCCAGCACCTTCCAGGGCCTATATGGCTACACCTTC. This sequence encodes CASTFQGLYGYTF.

The chain has TRBV6-4 and TRBJ1-2; 9 nucleotides line up with TRBD1. Unmatched junction bases numbered 1, after V lost 2 bases and J lost 6 bases. Germline-derived CDR1 and CDR2 are MRHNA and SNTAGT. This CDR3 is 13 amino acids long. DNA for the CDR3: TGTGCCAGCAGTGACGGGACAGGGAATGGCTACACCTTC. It codes for CASSDGTGNGYTF.

This clone came up a few times. The rearrangement joins TRBV25-1 to TRBJ2-1, with 11 bases matching TRBD2. CDR1 is MGHDK and CDR2 is SYGVNS in the germline V gene. Trimming took 4 bases from V and 7 from J; bases not matched to a gene: 6. The CDR3 length is 15 residues. CDR3 DNA sequence: TGTGCCAGCAGTGTTAGCGGGGGGGTCATAAATGAGCAGTTCTTC. This encodes CASSVSGGVINEQFF.

This clone was detected a few times. Other DNA variants within this sample encode the same CDR3. The rearrangement links TRBV25-1 to TRBJ2-3; unclear D gene. The V end lost 3 bases, the J end lost 1 base, and 5 bases lay between the germline ends. In germline, CDR1 is MGHDK, CDR2 SYGVNS. The CDR3 runs to 13 residues. CDR3 protein: CASSESGTDTQYF. The DNA of the CDR3 is TGTGCCAGCAGTGAGTCGGGCACAGATACGCAGTATTTT.

The chain is built from TRBV2 and TRBJ1-2; no clear D. Germline CDR1 SNHLY, CDR2 FYNNEI. V was pared by 7 bases and J by 1 base, with 10 bases between. This CDR3 has 13 residues. CDR3 in DNA: TGTGCCAGCAACATGCAGGTTAACTATGGCTACACCTTC. This sequence encodes CASNMQVNYGYTF.